These 13 T cell receptor beta chains originate from one sample sequenced in a study of T cell clonotyping in hematopoietic cell transplantation (dated by TCRdb to about 2021). Library preparation employed the immunoSEQ multiplex PCR assay. TCRdb re-hosts the immuneACCESS table, in-frame sequences only. Its copies lack some clones; in the studies checked, an unresolved V gene accounts for under half of them, and the cause for the rest is not known. The sample includes over 10,000 clones, with around 49% observed a single time. The ten largest account for roughly 11% of the sample. Sequencing was done on a sample of peripheral blood mononuclear cells. These receptors came from a man aged 50-59 years in good health. Some clones in this sample may be carry-over from other donors' samples.

This clone was counted a few times. The rearrangement joins TRBV6-6 to TRBJ2-5; D possibly corresponds to TRBD1 (6 bases). The ends were cut back, 6 bases at V and 11 bases at J, with 19 bases in the middle. This CDR3 has 13 residues. Germline V gene data show CDR1 as MNHNY and CDR2 as SVGAGI (reference sequence). CDR3: CASRDQGSGTQYF. In DNA, the CDR3 is TGTGCCAGCAGAGATCAGGGGAGTGGTACTCAGTACTTC.

The CDR3 loop is CASSAEGARVSLTEAFF. In DNA form, the CDR3 reads TGTGCCAGCAGCGCTGAGGGGGCCAGGGTAAGTTTGACTGAAGCTTTCTTT. V usage is TRBV27 and J usage is TRBJ1-1, with 7 positions matching TRBD1. The CDR3 totals 17 residues. The germline V gene has CDR1 MNHEY and CDR2 SMNVEV (reference sequence). The V and J ends lost 6 bases and 5 bases, in that order; junction bases with no gene match: 18.

Sample share makes this clone medium-sized (0.01 to 0.1%). V gene TRBV30 combines with J gene TRBJ2-7; D remains unclear. V lost 2 bases and J 4 bases, leaving 9 bases between the germline ends. The CDR3 runs to 12 residues. Germline CDR1 is GTSNPN and CDR2 is SVGIG (reference sequence). The CDR3 spells CAWSPTSYEQYF. In DNA form, the CDR3 reads TGTGCCTGGAGTCCTACATCTTACGAGCAGTACTTC.

CDR3 region: CASSQAPYQPQHF. DNA for the CDR3: TGCGCCAGCAGCCAAGCCCCTTATCAGCCCCAGCATTTT. V and J are TRBV4-1 and TRBJ1-5; no clear D gene. Germline CDR1 and CDR2: MGHRA and YSYEKL. Deletions cut 1 base from V and 5 bases from J, with 6 bases between. CDR3 length: 13 residues.

This chain uses TRBV7-7 with TRBJ2-7; D possibly uses TRBD1 or TRBD2 (5 bases each). The CDR3 loop spans 12 amino acids. CDR1 SSHAT and CDR2 FNYEAQ come from the germline V gene (reference sequence). CDR3 coding DNA: TGTGGGACCGGGACGAACCGCTACGAGCAGTACTTC. Translating it yields CGTGTNRYEQYF.

The chain recombines TRBV30 with TRBJ1-4; no firm D call. Germline V gene sequence: CDR1 GTSNPN, CDR2 SVGIG (reference sequence). There are 15 residues in the CDR3. V lost 0 bases, J lost 5 bases, and 13 bases lay in between. The CDR3 protein is CAWSVSGLFNEKLFF. The CDR3 coding sequence is TGTGCCTGGAGTGTATCCGGGTTGTTCAATGAAAAACTGTTTTTT.

V usage is TRBV5-1 and J usage is TRBJ1-5; possibly TRBD1 for D (6 bases). Per germline, CDR1 SGHRS and CDR2 YFSETQ. Deletions cut 4 bases from V and 4 bases from J, with 15 bases between. The CDR3 runs 15 residues. In nucleotides, the CDR3 is TGCGCCAGCAGCCCCGGGACAATCGAAAATCAGCCCCAGCATTTT. Translating it yields CASSPGTIENQPQHF.

The chain joins TRBV15 to TRBJ2-3, with 7 bases matching TRBD2. This CDR3 has 12 amino acids. The germline CDR1 and CDR2 sequences are LNHNV and YYDKDF (reference sequence). The CDR3 sequence is CATAGEWDTQYF. CDR3 in DNA: TGTGCGACCGCGGGAGAGTGGGATACGCAGTATTTT.

Only a few counts were recorded for this clone. The chain carries TRBV5-4 and TRBJ2-7, with D possibly called TRBD1 or TRBD2 (5 bases each). Trimming took off 5 bases at V and 3 bases at J, with 12 bases between the two ends. Germline-derived CDR1 and CDR2 are SGHNT and YYREEE (reference sequence). The CDR3 totals 13 residues. CDR3 sequence reads: CASSWDRNYEQYF. Here the CDR3 DNA reads TGTGCCAGCAGTTGGGACCGAAACTACGAGCAGTACTTC.

The chain couples TRBV30 to TRBJ1-6; D gene unclear. In germline, CDR1 is GTSNPN, CDR2 SVGIG (reference sequence). The CDR3 spans 13 residues. V was clipped by 4 bases and J by 7 bases, with 11 bases between them. The CDR3 DNA reads TGTGCCTGGAAACTGCGGGGAAATTCACCCCTCCACTTT. Its protein is CAWKLRGNSPLHF.

This clone has a handful of counts. The rearrangement joins TRBV30 to TRBJ1-6; possibly TRBD1 for D (5 bases). The CDR3 contains 11 residues. CDR1 GTSNPN and CDR2 SVGIG come from the germline V gene (reference sequence). Trimming took 4 bases from V and 11 from J, leaving 9 bases between them. The CDR3 is CAWKAGAPLHF. The CDR3 DNA is TGTGCCTGGAAAGCGGGGGCACCCCTCCACTTT. The full variable domain, rest sourced from reference TRBV30 and TRBJ1-6, is SQTIHQWPATLVQPVGSPLSLECTVEGTSNPNLYWYRQAAGRGLQLLFYSVGIGQISSEVPQNLSASRPQDRQFILSSKKLLLSDSGFYLCAWKAGAPLHFGNGTRLTVT.

This chain uses TRBV30 with TRBJ1-1; D is perhaps TRBD1 (5 bases). CDR1 is GTSNPN and CDR2 is SVGIG in the germline V gene (reference sequence). The V gene lost 3 bases and the J gene lost 4 bases, with 9 bases spanning the gap. The CDR3 length is 12 residues. The CDR3 loop reads CAWRQQGTEAFF. CDR3 nucleotides: TGTGCCTGGAGGCAGCAGGGCACTGAAGCTTTCTTT. Full variable domain (outside the CDR3, taken from reference TRBV30 and TRBJ1-1): SQTIHQWPATLVQPVGSPLSLECTVEGTSNPNLYWYRQAAGRGLQLLFYSVGIGQISSEVPQNLSASRPQDRQFILSSKKLLLSDSGFYLCAWRQQGTEAFFGQGTRLTVV.

DNA of the CDR3: TGTGCCAGCAGCCCAGGAGGCTACTATTACAATGAGCAGTTCTTC. Its translation is CASSPGGYYYNEQFF. The rearrangement links TRBV11-3 to TRBJ2-1, with D possibly matching TRBD2 (5 bases). The CDR3 runs to 15 residues. The germline V gene encodes CDR1 SGHNT and CDR2 YENEEA. Between the trimmed V and J ends, which lost 5 bases and 4 bases, there was a span of 15 bases. The complete variable domain, with remaining parts taken from reference TRBV11-3 and TRBJ2-1, reads EAGVVQSPRYKIIEKKQPVAFWCNPISGHNTLYWYLQNLGQGPELLIRYENEEAVDDSQLPKDRFSAERLKGVDSTLKIQPAELGDSAVYLCASSPGGYYYNEQFFGPGTRLTVL.